This TCR beta chain comes out of a study of OX40 agonist ivuxolimab in advanced cancers. The assay was immunoSEQ multiplex PCR, and TCRdb's table has in-frame clones only and misses some. The table includes about 37,000 clones, approximately 78% detected once. The sample in question was CD4+ or CD8+ T cells sorted from blood, obtained in a trial of the OX40 agonist ivuxolimab. The clonotype comes from an adult with an advanced solid tumor such as melanoma, head and neck, liver or kidney cancer.

CDR3 in amino acids: CSVRQGNLFF. The CDR3 DNA reads TGCAGCGTCCGACAGGGGAACCTGTTTTTT. The V and J genes are TRBV29-1 and TRBJ1-4; 8 positions match TRBD1. Per germline, CDR1 SQVTM and CDR2 ANQGSEA. The CDR3 covers 10 residues. The trim removed 6 bases at V and 14 bases at J, leaving 5 bases unmatched.